The rows below give T cell receptor beta chains drawn from one sample of a study of cytomegalovirus exposure and HLA in healthy donors. Profiled with immunoSEQ multiplex PCR; TCRdb holds only in-frame clones, not every one. The repertoire has approximately 53,000 clones, about 78% of them found once; the top ten carry 8.1%. Sequencing input: PBMCs. These receptors all stem from a young man in good health and CMV-seropositive. Both conserved end residues are part of each CDR3. The D gene is left open where the match is weak. Clone sizes are given selectively: once, few, many, or a class where the clone is expanded.

length: 14
J: TRBJ1-6
D: .
V: TRBV5-6
size: .
CDR3: CASSPRGVGSPLHF
DNA: TGTGCCAGCAGCCCGCGGGGAGTCGGTTCACCCCTCCACTTT

length: 16
J: TRBJ2-7
D: .
V: TRBV2
size: .
CDR3: CASSGPEGESSYEQYF
DNA: TGTGCCAGCAGTGGACCCGAGGGGGAAAGCTCCTACGAGCAGTACTTC

length: 14
J: TRBJ1-2
D: .
V: TRBV7-9
size: .
CDR3: CASSLDQDRYGYTF
DNA: TGTGCCAGCAGCTTAGATCAGGATAGGTATGGCTACACCTTC

length: 13
J: TRBJ1-1
D: TRBD1
V: TRBV5-6
size: .
CDR3: CASSFRGGSGAFF
DNA: TGTGCCAGCAGCTTCAGAGGGGGCAGCGGGGCTTTCTTT

length: 12
J: TRBJ2-3
D: .
V: TRBV7-9
size: .
CDR3: CASSGHTDTQYF
DNA: TGTGCCAGCAGCGGACACACAGATACGCAGTATTTT

length: 15
J: TRBJ1-6
D: .
V: TRBV2
size: .
CDR3: CASRRGSSYNSPLHF
DNA: TGTGCCAGCAGGAGGGGGAGCTCCTATAATTCACCCCTCCACTTT

length: 15
J: TRBJ1-6
D: TRBD1
V: TRBV19
size: .
CDR3: CASSIGAGGFSPLHF
DNA: TGTGCCAGTAGTATAGGGGCAGGGGGCTTCTCACCCCTCCACTTT

length: 14
J: TRBJ1-1
D: .
V: TRBV5-1
size: .
CDR3: CASSLVAGNTEAFF
DNA: TGCGCCAGCAGCTTGGTGGCAGGGAACACTGAAGCTTTCTTT

length: 15
J: TRBJ2-3
D: TRBD2
V: TRBV29-1
size: .
CDR3: CSVGTQRGATDTQYF
DNA: TGCAGCGTTGGAACCCAGCGGGGGGCGACAGATACGCAGTATTTT

length: 15
J: TRBJ2-3
D: TRBD2
V: TRBV28
size: .
CDR3: CGATVAGGPTDTQYF
DNA: TGTGGCGCGACGGTAGCGGGGGGGCCGACAGATACGCAGTATTTT

length: 17
J: TRBJ2-3
D: TRBD2
V: TRBV6-4
size: .
CDR3: CASSDPLAGGFTDTQYF
DNA: TGTGCCAGCAGTGATCCACTAGCGGGGGGTTTCACAGATACGCAGTATTTT

length: 13
J: TRBJ2-7
D: TRBD1
V: TRBV28
size: .
CDR3: CASSLFRGREQYF
DNA: TGTGCCAGCAGTTTATTCAGGGGGCGCGAGCAGTACTTC

length: 11
J: TRBJ1-2
D: .
V: TRBV20-1
size: .
CDR3: CSASSGYGYTF
DNA: TGCAGTGCTAGTTCGGGGTATGGCTACACCTTC

length: 15
J: TRBJ1-4
D: .
V: TRBV5-1
size: .
CDR3: CASSFRTATNEKLFF
DNA: TGCGCCAGCAGCTTCCGGACAGCAACTAATGAAAAACTGTTTTTT

length: 14
J: TRBJ2-7
D: .
V: TRBV27
size: .
CDR3: CASMSGSYSYEQYF
DNA: TGTGCCAGCATGAGCGGCAGTTACTCCTACGAGCAGTACTTC

length: 15
J: TRBJ1-6
D: .
V: TRBV5-1
size: once
CDR3: CASRHGQAYNSPLHF
DNA: TGCGCCAGCAGGCATGGCCAGGCCTATAATTCACCCCTCCACTTT

length: 15
J: TRBJ1-1
D: .
V: TRBV18
size: .
CDR3: CASSPVIDSPTEAFF
DNA: TGTGCCAGCTCACCCGTGATAGACAGTCCAACTGAAGCTTTCTTT

length: 15
J: TRBJ2-3
D: TRBD2
V: TRBV28
size: .
CDR3: CASSQGTSSTDTQYF
DNA: TGTGCCAGCAGCCAAGGGACTAGCAGCACAGATACGCAGTATTTT

length: 12
J: TRBJ2-2
D: .
V: TRBV30
size: .
CDR3: CAWSWAAGELFF
DNA: TGTGCCTGGAGTTGGGCCGCCGGGGAGCTGTTTTTT

length: 12
J: TRBJ1-6
D: .
V: TRBV28
size: .
CDR3: CASSWQNSPLHF
DNA: TGTGCCAGCAGTTGGCAGAATTCACCCCTCCACTTT

length: 11
J: TRBJ1-2
D: .
V: TRBV29-1
size: .
CDR3: CSVEFFNGYTF
DNA: TGCAGCGTTGAGTTTTTTAATGGCTACACCTTC

length: 12
J: TRBJ1-2
D: .
V: TRBV25-1
size: .
CDR3: CASSLSNYGYTF
DNA: TGTGCCAGCAGTTTAAGCAACTATGGCTACACCTTC

length: 13
J: TRBJ2-3
D: .
V: TRBV6-5
size: .
CDR3: CASSQGNTDTQYF
DNA: TGTGCCAGCAGTCAGGGGAACACAGATACGCAGTATTTT

length: 16
J: TRBJ2-3
D: .
V: TRBV9
size: .
CDR3: CASSLAAGSSTDTQYF
DNA: TGTGCCAGCAGCCTCGCCGCGGGGAGTAGCACAGATACGCAGTATTTT

length: 15
J: TRBJ1-5
D: .
V: TRBV9
size: few
CDR3: CASSVSGRGDTPQHF
DNA: TGTGCCAGCAGCGTATCTGGTCGGGGGGATACACCCCAGCATTTT

length: 13
J: TRBJ2-7
D: TRBD1
V: TRBV6-5
size: few
CDR3: CASSLNRGREQYF
DNA: TGTGCCAGCAGTTTGAACAGGGGGCGTGAGCAGTACTTC

length: 15
J: TRBJ2-5
D: TRBD2
V: TRBV14
size: .
CDR3: CASSQLAGLGETQYF
DNA: TGTGCCAGCAGCCAGTTAGCGGGTTTGGGAGAGACCCAGTACTTC

length: 14
J: TRBJ1-2
D: .
V: TRBV28
size: .
CDR3: CASRPGRADYGYTF
DNA: TGTGCCAGCCGCCCTGGCAGGGCGGACTATGGCTACACCTTC

length: 17
J: TRBJ1-6
D: .
V: TRBV25-1
size: .
CDR3: CASSEYTTFSYNSPLHF
DNA: TGTGCCAGCAGTGAATATACCACATTCTCCTATAATTCACCCCTCCACTTT

length: 12
J: TRBJ1-2
D: .
V: TRBV6-1
size: few
CDR3: CATREAYYGYTF
DNA: TGTGCCACCAGAGAGGCCTACTATGGCTACACCTTC

length: 12
J: TRBJ1-6
D: .
V: TRBV2
size: once
CDR3: CASSGNAAPLHF
DNA: TGTGCCAGCAGCGGTAACGCCGCACCCCTCCACTTT

length: 13
J: TRBJ1-1
D: .
V: TRBV27
size: .
CDR3: CASSLSGRTEAFF
DNA: TGTGCCAGCAGTTTATCGGGGCGGACTGAAGCTTTCTTT

length: 17
J: TRBJ2-4
D: TRBD2
V: TRBV4-2
size: few
CDR3: CASSQVGTSLAKNIQYF
DNA: TGTGCCAGCAGCCAAGTTGGGACTAGCTTAGCCAAAAACATTCAGTACTTC

length: 15
J: TRBJ2-2
D: .
V: TRBV5-1
size: once
CDR3: CASSPSQTATGELFF
DNA: TGCGCCAGCAGCCCGTCACAGACCGCCACCGGGGAGCTGTTTTTT

length: 15
J: TRBJ1-1
D: .
V: TRBV5-6
size: .
CDR3: CASSLAGDTNTEAFF
DNA: TGTGCCAGCAGCTTGGCCGGGGATACTAACACTGAAGCTTTCTTT

length: 15
J: TRBJ1-2
D: TRBD1
V: TRBV7-2
size: .
CDR3: CASSFWTGTSSGYTF
DNA: TGTGCCAGCAGCTTCTGGACAGGGACATCTTCTGGCTACACCTTC

length: 15
J: TRBJ2-3
D: .
V: TRBV9
size: .
CDR3: CASSVGQGGPDTQYF
DNA: TGTGCCAGCAGCGTGGGGCAGGGGGGTCCAGATACGCAGTATTTT

length: 14
J: TRBJ1-5
D: .
V: TRBV2
size: .
CDR3: CASRIPGESQPQHF
DNA: TGTGCCAGCAGGATCCCCGGAGAGAGTCAGCCCCAGCATTTT

length: 16
J: TRBJ2-1
D: TRBD2
V: TRBV7-7
size: .
CDR3: CASSPTSGGAMREQFF
DNA: TGTGCCAGCAGCCCGACTAGCGGGGGGGCCATGCGGGAGCAGTTCTTC

length: 14
J: TRBJ1-4
D: TRBD1
V: TRBV9
size: .
CDR3: CASSVGQGVGKLFF
DNA: TGTGCCAGCAGCGTAGGACAGGGTGTAGGAAAACTGTTTTTT

length: 16
J: TRBJ2-2
D: .
V: TRBV9
size: .
CDR3: CASSVVAGTNTGELFF
DNA: TGTGCCAGCAGCGTAGTTGCAGGTACTAACACCGGGGAGCTGTTTTTT